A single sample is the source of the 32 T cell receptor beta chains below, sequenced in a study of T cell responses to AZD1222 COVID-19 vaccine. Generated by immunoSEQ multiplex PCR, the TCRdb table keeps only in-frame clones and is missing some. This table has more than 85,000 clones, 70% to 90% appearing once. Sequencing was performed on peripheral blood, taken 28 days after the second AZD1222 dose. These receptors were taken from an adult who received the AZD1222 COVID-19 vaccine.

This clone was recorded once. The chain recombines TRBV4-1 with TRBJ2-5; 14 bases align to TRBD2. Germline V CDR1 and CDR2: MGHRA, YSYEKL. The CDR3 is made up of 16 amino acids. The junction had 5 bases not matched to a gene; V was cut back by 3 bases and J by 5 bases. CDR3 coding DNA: TGCGCCAGCAGCCAGGGGACTAGCGGGAGATTTGAGACCCAGTACTTC. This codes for CASSQGTSGRFETQYF.

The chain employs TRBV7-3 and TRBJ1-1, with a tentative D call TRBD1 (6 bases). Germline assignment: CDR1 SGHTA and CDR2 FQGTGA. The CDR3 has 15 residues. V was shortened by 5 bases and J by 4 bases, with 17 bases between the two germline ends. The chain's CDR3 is CASSPLPGGATEAFF. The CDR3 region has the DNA TGTGCCAGCAGCCCTCTCCCGGGGGGGGCCACTGAAGCTTTCTTT. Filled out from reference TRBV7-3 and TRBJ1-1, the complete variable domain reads GAGVSQTPSNKVTEKGKYVELRCDPISGHTALYWYRQSLGQGPEFLIYFQGTGAADDSGLPNDRFFAVRPEGSVSTLKIQRTERGDSAVYLCASSPLPGGATEAFFGQGTRLTVV.

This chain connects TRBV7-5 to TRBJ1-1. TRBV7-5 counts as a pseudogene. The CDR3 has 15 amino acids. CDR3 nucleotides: TGTGTCAGAAGCGTACAGGGAGGGGAGGCCACTGAAGCTTTCTTT. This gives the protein CVRSVQGGEATEAFF.

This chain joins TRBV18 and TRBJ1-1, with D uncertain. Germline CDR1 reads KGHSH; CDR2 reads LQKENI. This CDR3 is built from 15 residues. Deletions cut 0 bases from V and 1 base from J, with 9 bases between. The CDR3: CASSPPISQNTEAFF. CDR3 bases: TGTGCCAGCTCACCACCGATATCCCAGAACACTGAAGCTTTCTTT.

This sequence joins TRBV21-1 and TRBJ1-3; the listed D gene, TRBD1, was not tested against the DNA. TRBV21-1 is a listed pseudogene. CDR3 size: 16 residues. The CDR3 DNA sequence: TGTGCCAGCAGCCAGGGGGCGAGGAGCTCTGGAAACACCATATATTTT. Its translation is CASSQGARSSGNTIYF.

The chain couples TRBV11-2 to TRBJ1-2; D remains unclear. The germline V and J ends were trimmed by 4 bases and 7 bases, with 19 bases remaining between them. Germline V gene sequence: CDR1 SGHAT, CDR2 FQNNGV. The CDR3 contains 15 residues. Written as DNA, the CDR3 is TGTGCCAGCAGCTCTACCAGTCTCCCTGGCGGTGGCTACACCTTC. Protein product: CASSSTSLPGGGYTF.

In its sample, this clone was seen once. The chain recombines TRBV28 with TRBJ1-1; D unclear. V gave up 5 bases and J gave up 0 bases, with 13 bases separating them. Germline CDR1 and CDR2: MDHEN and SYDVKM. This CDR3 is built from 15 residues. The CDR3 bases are TGTGCCAGCAGTCAGTCGGCCCTTCTGAACACTGAAGCTTTCTTT. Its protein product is CASSQSALLNTEAFF. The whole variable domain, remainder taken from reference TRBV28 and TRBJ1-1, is DVKVTQSSRYLVKRTGEKVFLECVQDMDHENMFWYRQDPGLGLRLIYFSYDVKMKEKGDIPEGYSVSREKKERFSLILESASTNQTSMYLCASSQSALLNTEAFFGQGTRLTVV.

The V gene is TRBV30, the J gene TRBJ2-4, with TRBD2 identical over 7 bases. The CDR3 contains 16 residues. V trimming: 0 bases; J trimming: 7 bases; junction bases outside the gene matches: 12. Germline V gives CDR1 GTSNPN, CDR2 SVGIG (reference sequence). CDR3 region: CAWSVRGGVVGNIQYF. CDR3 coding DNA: TGTGCCTGGAGTGTACGGGGAGGGGTAGTAGGTAACATTCAGTACTTC.

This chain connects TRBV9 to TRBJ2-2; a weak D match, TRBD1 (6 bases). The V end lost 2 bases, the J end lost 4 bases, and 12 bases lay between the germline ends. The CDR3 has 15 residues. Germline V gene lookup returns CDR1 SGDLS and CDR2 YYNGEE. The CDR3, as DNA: TGTGCCAGCAGCGTTCTACAGGGCCCCACCGGGGAGCTGTTTTTT. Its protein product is CASSVLQGPTGELFF.

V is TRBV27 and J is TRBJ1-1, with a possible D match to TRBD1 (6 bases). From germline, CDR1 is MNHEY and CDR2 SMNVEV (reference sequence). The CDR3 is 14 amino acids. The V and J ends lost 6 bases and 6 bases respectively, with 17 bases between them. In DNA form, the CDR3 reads TGTGCCAGCAGGCCATACAGGGAGGAGGCTGAAGCTTTCTTT. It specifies CASRPYREEAEAFF.

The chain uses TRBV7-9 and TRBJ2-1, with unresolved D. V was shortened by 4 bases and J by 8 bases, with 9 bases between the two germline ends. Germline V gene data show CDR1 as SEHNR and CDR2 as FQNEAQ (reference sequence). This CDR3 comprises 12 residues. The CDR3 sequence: CASSSPRDEQFF. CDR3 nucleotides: TGTGCCAGCAGCTCCCCCCGGGATGAGCAGTTCTTC.

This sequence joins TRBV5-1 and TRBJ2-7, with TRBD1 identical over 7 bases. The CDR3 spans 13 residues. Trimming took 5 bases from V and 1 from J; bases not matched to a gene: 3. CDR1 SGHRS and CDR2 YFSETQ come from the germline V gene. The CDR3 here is CASRQGQSYEQYF. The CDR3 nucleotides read TGCGCCAGCAGACAGGGACAGTCCTACGAGCAGTACTTC.

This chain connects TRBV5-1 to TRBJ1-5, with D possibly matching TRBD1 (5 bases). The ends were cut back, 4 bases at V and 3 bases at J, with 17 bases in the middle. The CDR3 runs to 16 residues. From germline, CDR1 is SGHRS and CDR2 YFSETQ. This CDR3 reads CASSPGLGANNQPQHF. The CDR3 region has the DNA TGCGCCAGCAGCCCGGGTTTAGGGGCCAACAATCAGCCCCAGCATTTT.

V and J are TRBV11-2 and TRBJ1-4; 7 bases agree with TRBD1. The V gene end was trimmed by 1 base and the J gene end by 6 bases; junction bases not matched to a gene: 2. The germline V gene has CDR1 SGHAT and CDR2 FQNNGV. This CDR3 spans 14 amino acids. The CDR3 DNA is TGTGCCAGCAGCTTAGCAGGGGGTTATGAAAAACTGTTTTTT. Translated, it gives CASSLAGGYEKLFF.

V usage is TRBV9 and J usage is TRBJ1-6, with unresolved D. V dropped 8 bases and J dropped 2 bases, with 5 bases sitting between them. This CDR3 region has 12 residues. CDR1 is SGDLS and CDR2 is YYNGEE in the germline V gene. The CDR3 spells CASSTYNSPLHF. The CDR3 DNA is TGTGCCAGTTCGACCTATAATTCACCCCTCCACTTT.

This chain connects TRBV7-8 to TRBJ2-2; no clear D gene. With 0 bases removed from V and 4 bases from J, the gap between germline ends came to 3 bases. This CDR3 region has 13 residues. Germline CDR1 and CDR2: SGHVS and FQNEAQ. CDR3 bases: TGTGCCAGCAGCTTAGCCGCCACCGGGGAGCTGTTTTTT. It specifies CASSLAATGELFF.

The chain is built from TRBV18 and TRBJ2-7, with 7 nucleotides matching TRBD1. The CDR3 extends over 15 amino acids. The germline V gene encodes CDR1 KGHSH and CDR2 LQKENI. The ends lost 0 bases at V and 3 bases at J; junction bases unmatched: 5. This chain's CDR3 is CASSPPSGQHYEQYF. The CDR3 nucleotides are TGTGCCAGCTCACCACCATCGGGACAGCACTACGAGCAGTACTTC.

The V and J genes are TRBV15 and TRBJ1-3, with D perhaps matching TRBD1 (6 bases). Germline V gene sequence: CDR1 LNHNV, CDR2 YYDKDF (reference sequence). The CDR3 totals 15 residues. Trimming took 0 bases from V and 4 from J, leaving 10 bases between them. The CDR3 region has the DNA TGTGCCACCAGCAGAGATAGGGGGGCCGGAAACACCATATATTTT. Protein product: CATSRDRGAGNTIYF.

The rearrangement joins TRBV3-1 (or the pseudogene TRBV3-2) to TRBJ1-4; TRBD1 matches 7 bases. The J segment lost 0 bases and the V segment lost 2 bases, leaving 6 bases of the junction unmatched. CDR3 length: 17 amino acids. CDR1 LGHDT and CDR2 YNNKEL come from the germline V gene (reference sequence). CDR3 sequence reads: CASSQKTGPATNEKLFF. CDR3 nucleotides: TGTGCCAGCAGCCAAAAGACAGGGCCTGCAACTAATGAAAAACTGTTTTTT.

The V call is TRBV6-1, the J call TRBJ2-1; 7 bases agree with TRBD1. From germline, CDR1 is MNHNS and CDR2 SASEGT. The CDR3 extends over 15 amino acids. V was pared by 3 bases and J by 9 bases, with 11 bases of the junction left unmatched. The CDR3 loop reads CASSDTQGRLGEQFF. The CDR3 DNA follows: TGTGCCAGCAGTGATACACAGGGGCGGTTGGGTGAGCAGTTCTTC.

The CDR3 coding sequence is TGTGCCAGCAGCCAACCCGGGGGCAATCGGGATACGCAGTATTTT. Amino acids: CASSQPGGNRDTQYF. The chain couples TRBV3-1 (or the pseudogene TRBV3-2) to TRBJ2-3, with D possibly called TRBD1 or TRBD2 (6 bases each). This CDR3 has 15 residues. Germline loops: CDR1 LGHDT, CDR2 YNNKEL (reference sequence). V was clipped by 2 bases and J by 6 bases, with 15 bases between them.

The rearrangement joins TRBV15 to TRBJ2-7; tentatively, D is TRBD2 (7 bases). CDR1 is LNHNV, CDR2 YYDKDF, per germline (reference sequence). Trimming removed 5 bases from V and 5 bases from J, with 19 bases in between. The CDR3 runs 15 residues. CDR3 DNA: TGTGCCACCAGCTCCCGTAGGGGGGGCAGCGACGAGCAGTACTTC. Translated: CATSSRRGGSDEQYF.

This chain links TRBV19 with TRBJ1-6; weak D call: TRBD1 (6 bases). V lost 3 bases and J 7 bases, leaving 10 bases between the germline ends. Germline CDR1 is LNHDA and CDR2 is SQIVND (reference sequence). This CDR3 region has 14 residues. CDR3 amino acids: CASSIDRMNSPLHF. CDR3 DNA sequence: TGTGCCAGTAGTATCGACAGGATGAATTCACCCCTCCACTTT.

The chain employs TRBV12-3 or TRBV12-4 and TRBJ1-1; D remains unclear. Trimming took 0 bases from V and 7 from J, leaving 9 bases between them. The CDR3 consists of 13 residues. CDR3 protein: CASSLALRFEAFF. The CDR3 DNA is TGTGCCAGCAGTTTAGCGCTGAGGTTTGAAGCTTTCTTT.

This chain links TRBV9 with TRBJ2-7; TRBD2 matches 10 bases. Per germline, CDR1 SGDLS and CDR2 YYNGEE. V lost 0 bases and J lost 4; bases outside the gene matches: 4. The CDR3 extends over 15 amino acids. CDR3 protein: CASSVGTSGNYEQYF. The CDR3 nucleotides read TGTGCCAGCAGCGTAGGGACTAGCGGTAATTACGAGCAGTACTTC.

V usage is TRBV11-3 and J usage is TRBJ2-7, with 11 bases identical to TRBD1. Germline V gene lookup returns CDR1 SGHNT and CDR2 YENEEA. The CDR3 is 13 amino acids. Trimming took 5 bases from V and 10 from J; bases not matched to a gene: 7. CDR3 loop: CASSTRDRGAQYF. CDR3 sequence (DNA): TGTGCCAGCAGCACCCGGGACAGGGGGGCTCAGTACTTC.

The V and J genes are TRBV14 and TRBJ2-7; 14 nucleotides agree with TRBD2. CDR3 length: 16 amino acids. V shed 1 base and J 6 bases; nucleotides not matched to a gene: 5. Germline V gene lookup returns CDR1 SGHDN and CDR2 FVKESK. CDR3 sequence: CASSQGGLAGVGEQYF. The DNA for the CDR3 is TGTGCCAGCAGCCAAGGGGGACTAGCGGGAGTAGGCGAGCAGTACTTC. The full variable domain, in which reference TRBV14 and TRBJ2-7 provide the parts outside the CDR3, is EAGVTQFPSHSVIEKGQTVTLRCDPISGHDNLYWYRRVMGKEIKFLLHFVKESKQDESGMPNNRFLAERTGGTYSTLKVQPAELEDSGVYFCASSQGGLAGVGEQYFGPGTRLTVT.

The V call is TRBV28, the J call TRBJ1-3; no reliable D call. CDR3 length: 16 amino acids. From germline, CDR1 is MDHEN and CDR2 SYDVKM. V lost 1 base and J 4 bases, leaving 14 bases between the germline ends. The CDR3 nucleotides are TGTGCCAGCAGTTTATCTACACTTCTTATCGGAAACACCATATATTTT. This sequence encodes CASSLSTLLIGNTIYF.

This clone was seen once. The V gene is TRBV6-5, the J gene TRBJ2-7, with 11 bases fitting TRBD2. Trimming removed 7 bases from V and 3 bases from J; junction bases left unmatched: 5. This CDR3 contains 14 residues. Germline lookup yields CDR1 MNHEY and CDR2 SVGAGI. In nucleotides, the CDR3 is TGTGCCAGCAAGGGTACTAGCGGGAGCTACGAGCAGTACTTC. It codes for CASKGTSGSYEQYF.

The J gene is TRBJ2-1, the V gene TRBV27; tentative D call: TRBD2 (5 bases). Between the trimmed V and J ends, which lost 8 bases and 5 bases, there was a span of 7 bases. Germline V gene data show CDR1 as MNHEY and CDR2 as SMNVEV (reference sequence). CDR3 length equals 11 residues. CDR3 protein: CASGRNNEQFF. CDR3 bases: TGTGCCAGCGGGAGAAACAATGAGCAGTTCTTC.

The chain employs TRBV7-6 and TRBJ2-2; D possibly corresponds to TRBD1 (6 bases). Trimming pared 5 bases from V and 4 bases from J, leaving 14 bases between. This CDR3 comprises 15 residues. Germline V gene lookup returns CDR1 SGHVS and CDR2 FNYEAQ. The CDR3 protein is CASSLSGQFTGELFF. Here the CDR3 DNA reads TGTGCCAGCAGCCTCTCCGGACAGTTCACCGGGGAGCTGTTTTTT.

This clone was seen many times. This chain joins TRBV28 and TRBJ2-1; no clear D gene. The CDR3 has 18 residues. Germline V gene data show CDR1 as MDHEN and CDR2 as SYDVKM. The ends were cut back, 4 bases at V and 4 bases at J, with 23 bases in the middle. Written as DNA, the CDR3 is TGTGCCAGCAGTTGCCTAACAGCCACAACTTACACTTACAATGAGCAGTTCTTC. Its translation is CASSCLTATTYTYNEQFF.